The present T cell receptor (beta chain) was sequenced within a study of blood T cell repertoires in COVID-19. Study as a whole: The United States, Italy and Spain provided the acute and convalescent COVID-19 samples. The analysed material was cDNA or gDNA that came from T cells, B-cell-depleted T cells, or PBMCs.

In the source study's methods: For nucleated cells, counts were estimated from reference gene primer amplification. The table came from immunoSEQ multiplex PCR; TCRdb's copy has only in-frame clones and leaves some out. Clone size and the V and J calls come from that table; the DNA yielded D and trimming. The sample has about 50,000 clones; 81% are singletons. V lost 6 bases and J lost 5; bases outside the gene matches: 8. CDR1 SGHDT and CDR2 YYEEEE come from the germline V gene. This CDR3 spans 13 amino acids. This sequence was found in a woman older than 75 with COVID-19, enrolled during active disease. V and J are TRBV5-6 and TRBJ2-7, with 7 bases identical to TRBD1. Material for sequencing was peripheral blood. In DNA, the CDR3 is TGTGCCAGCAATTGGGGACAGACAAACGAGCAGTACTTC. It translates to CASNWGQTNEQYF.